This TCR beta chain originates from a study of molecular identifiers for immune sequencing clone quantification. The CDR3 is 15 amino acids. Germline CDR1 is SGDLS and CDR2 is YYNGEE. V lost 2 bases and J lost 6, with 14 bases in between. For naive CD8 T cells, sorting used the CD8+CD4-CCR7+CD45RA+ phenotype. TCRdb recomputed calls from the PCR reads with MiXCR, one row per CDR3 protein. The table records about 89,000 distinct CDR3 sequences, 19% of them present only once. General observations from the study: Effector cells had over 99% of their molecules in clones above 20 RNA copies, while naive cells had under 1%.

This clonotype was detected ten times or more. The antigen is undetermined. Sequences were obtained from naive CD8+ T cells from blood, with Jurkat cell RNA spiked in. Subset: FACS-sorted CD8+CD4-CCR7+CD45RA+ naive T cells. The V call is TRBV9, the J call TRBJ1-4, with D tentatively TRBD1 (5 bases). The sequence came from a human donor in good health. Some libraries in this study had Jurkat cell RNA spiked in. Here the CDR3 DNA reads TGTGCCAGCAGCGTGGAGGGGACCGACTATGAAAAACTGTTTTTT. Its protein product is CASSVEGTDYEKLFF.